Following are 32 T cell receptor beta chains from one sample sequenced in a study of shared clonotypes between healthy human individuals. Measured with immunoSEQ multiplex PCR; TCRdb has only the in-frame clones, and not every one. The sample has more than 1,200,000 clones, approximately 98.5% seen once. Material: naive CD4+ T cells sorted from blood. Indicated subset: CD45RA+ positively selected. The receptors derive from a man in his thirties or forties in good health.

This chain joins TRBV28 and TRBJ2-7, with TRBD2 matching 7 bases. With 7 bases clipped from V and 3 bases from J, the junction kept 3 bases outside the gene matches. Germline V gene data show CDR1 as MDHEN and CDR2 as SYDVKM. The CDR3 loop spans 12 amino acids. CDR3 amino acids: CASKASGYEQYF. CDR3 in DNA: TGTGCCAGCAAGGCTAGCGGCTACGAGCAGTACTTC. Combining the CDR3 with reference TRBV28 and TRBJ2-7 gives the whole variable domain DVKVTQSSRYLVKRTGEKVFLECVQDMDHENMFWYRQDPGLGLRLIYFSYDVKMKEKGDIPEGYSVSREKKERFSLILESASTNQTSMYLCASKASGYEQYFGPGTRLTVT.

The rearrangement uses TRBV5-4 and TRBJ2-7; 10 bases are shared with TRBD2. This CDR3 comprises 16 residues. V shed 0 bases and J 2 bases; nucleotides not matched to a gene: 5. Germline CDR1 reads SGHNT; CDR2 reads YYREEE (reference sequence). CDR3 amino acids: CASSLARTSGTYEQYF. CDR3 DNA sequence: TGTGCCAGCAGCTTGGCCAGGACTAGCGGTACCTACGAGCAGTACTTC.

The chain recombines TRBV10-3 with TRBJ2-7; D perhaps matches TRBD1 (5 bases). Germline loops: CDR1 ENHRY, CDR2 SYGVKD. Trimming pared 6 bases from V and 3 bases from J, leaving 9 bases between. This CDR3 is built from 12 residues. The chain's CDR3 is CAISSQDYEQYF. The CDR3 nucleotides read TGTGCCATCAGCTCACAGGACTACGAGCAGTACTTC.

The chain has TRBV25-1 and TRBJ2-3; perhaps TRBD2 as D (5 bases). Looked up from germline, CDR1 is MGHDK and CDR2 is SYGVNS. The V end lost 6 bases, the J end lost 2 bases, and 18 bases lay between the germline ends. This CDR3 is built from 16 residues. The CDR3: CASREERLDYTDTQYF. The CDR3 DNA reads as TGTGCCAGCAGGGAAGAAAGGCTCGACTACACAGATACGCAGTATTTT.

This clone came up once. The chain has TRBV5-6 and TRBJ2-7, with D unresolved. Germline CDR1 SGHDT, CDR2 YYEEEE. V was shortened by 4 bases and J by 5 bases, with 16 bases between the two germline ends. This CDR3 is 14 amino acids long. Here the CDR3 reads CASSDGPHRHEQYF. The CDR3 coding sequence is TGTGCCAGCAGCGACGGGCCCCACCGGCACGAGCAGTACTTC.

Comment on this clone: This sample also contains other DNA sequences that code for the same CDR3. This chain uses TRBV20-1 with TRBJ2-1; D is uncertain. CDR3 size: 10 residues. Germline V gene data show CDR1 as DFQATT and CDR2 as SNEGSKA (reference sequence). V was shortened by 3 bases and J by 7 bases, with 4 bases between the two germline ends. The CDR3 protein is CSASRNEQFF. CDR3 DNA: TGCAGTGCTAGCAGGAATGAGCAGTTCTTC.

A single count supports this clone. The chain recombines TRBV29-1 with TRBJ2-7, with 13 bases that match TRBD2. Germline CDR1 is SQVTM and CDR2 is ANQGSEA. There are 18 residues in the CDR3. Trimming cost V 6 bases and J 0 bases; bases outside gene matches: 14. CDR3: CSVLPGLAGKAASYEQYF. The CDR3 coding sequence is TGCAGCGTCCTACCGGGACTAGCGGGAAAGGCGGCCTCCTACGAGCAGTACTTC.

The genes are TRBV6-1 and TRBJ2-1; 14 nucleotides agree with TRBD2. CDR1 is MNHNS, CDR2 SASEGT, per germline. Germline trimming cut 7 bases from V and 6 bases from J; bases unmatched to any gene: 5. The CDR3 runs 15 residues. CDR3 sequence: CASIRLAGGGNEQFF. CDR3 coding DNA: TGTGCCAGCATACGACTAGCGGGAGGGGGCAATGAGCAGTTCTTC.

The chain links TRBV4-3 to TRBJ2-1; 9 nucleotides match TRBD1. This CDR3 region has 15 residues. V lost 2 bases, J lost 8 bases, and 7 bases stayed unmatched. Germline CDR1 LGHNA, CDR2 YSLEER. The CDR3 DNA sequence: TGCGCCAGCAGCCAAACCGGGACAGGGTTCTATGAGCAGTTCTTC. Translation: CASSQTGTGFYEQFF.

The chain is built from TRBV5-4 and TRBJ1-1, with D unresolved. Trimming shortened V by 0 bases and J by 2 bases, and 5 bases separated the two germline ends. Germline CDR1 and CDR2: SGHNT and YYREEE (reference sequence). This CDR3 has 13 amino acids. CDR3 loop: CASSLAFNTEAFF. For the CDR3, the DNA is TGTGCCAGCAGCTTGGCCTTCAACACTGAAGCTTTCTTT. The whole variable domain, filled in from reference TRBV5-4 and TRBJ1-1, reads ETGVTQSPTHLIKTRGQQVTLRCSSQSGHNTVSWYQQALGQGPQFIFQYYREEENGRGNFPPRFSGLQFPNYSSELNVNALELDDSALYLCASSLAFNTEAFFGQGTRLTVV.

J is TRBJ1-4 and V is TRBV4-2; tentative D call: TRBD1 (5 bases). The V gene's germline CDR1 is LGHNA and CDR2 YNFKEQ. Deletions cut 4 bases from V and 5 bases from J, with 14 bases between. The CDR3 sequence is 15 residues long. The DNA for the CDR3 is TGTGCCAGCAGCCCGTATCGCGGGGGGAATGAAAAACTGTTTTTT. Amino acid sequence: CASSPYRGGNEKLFF.

The chain couples TRBV2 to TRBJ1-2; tentative D call: TRBD1 (6 bases). The CDR3 has 16 residues. Looked up from germline, CDR1 is SNHLY and CDR2 is FYNNEI. The V and J ends lost 4 bases and 6 bases respectively, with 21 bases between them. CDR3 sequence reads: CASSAKITGLAHGYTF. CDR3 nucleotide sequence: TGTGCCAGCAGTGCCAAGATCACAGGGCTCGCCCATGGCTACACCTTC.

The chain links TRBV19 to TRBJ2-7; weak D call: TRBD1 (6 bases). The germline gives CDR1 LNHDA, CDR2 SQIVND (reference sequence). Trimming removed 5 bases from V and 6 bases from J, with 11 bases in between. This CDR3 contains 12 residues. CDR3 bases: TGTGCCAGTAGTCAATTGGGGGCCGAGCAGTACTTC. As protein: CASSQLGAEQYF.

The chain couples TRBV18 to TRBJ1-1, with D tentatively TRBD1 (5 bases). Deletions cut 3 bases from V and 6 bases from J, with 11 bases between. Germline V gene data show CDR1 as KGHSH and CDR2 as LQKENI. The CDR3 runs 13 residues. For the CDR3, the DNA is TGTGCCAGCTCACCGGGACTCTTCCCTGAAGCTTTCTTT. Translating it yields CASSPGLFPEAFF.

In regard to this clone: The sample contains more than one DNA sequence encoding this CDR3. The J gene is TRBJ2-7, the V gene TRBV9, with D perhaps matching TRBD1 (6 bases). V dropped 2 bases and J dropped 4 bases, with 13 bases sitting between them. Germline values: CDR1 SGDLS, CDR2 YYNGEE. The CDR3 contains 14 residues. The CDR3 sequence is CASSVAGQGYEQYF. For the CDR3, the DNA is TGTGCCAGCAGCGTTGCAGGGCAGGGGTACGAGCAGTACTTC.

V gene TRBV28 combines with J gene TRBJ2-2; the D is unclear. From germline, CDR1 is MDHEN and CDR2 SYDVKM. This CDR3 contains 15 residues. V lost 5 bases, J lost 2 bases, and 12 bases lay in between. The chain's CDR3 is CASSPMTDNTGELFF. In DNA form, the CDR3 reads TGTGCCAGCAGTCCCATGACCGATAACACCGGGGAGCTGTTTTTT.

V usage is TRBV18 and J usage is TRBJ1-4; TRBD1 might be the D (5 bases). Germline CDR1 KGHSH, CDR2 LQKENI. The CDR3 spans 19 residues. Trimming took 1 base from V and 0 from J, leaving 18 bases between them. The CDR3: CASSPLPAGPSATNEKLFF. DNA for the CDR3: TGTGCCAGCTCACCACTGCCAGCGGGACCCTCTGCAACTAATGAAAAACTGTTTTTT.

This clone was seen just once. The chain has TRBV18 and TRBJ1-3, with TRBD1 identical over 8 bases. Germline trimming cut 3 bases from V and 6 bases from J; bases unmatched to any gene: 7. The CDR3 is 15 amino acids. Germline V CDR1 and CDR2: KGHSH, LQKENI. CDR3 in DNA: TGTGCCAGCTCACCGATGGACAGGGCCGTAAACACCATATATTTT. Translating gives CASSPMDRAVNTIYF.

CDR3: CASSGTSGSRGTDTQYF. The CDR3 bases are TGTGCCAGCAGTGGGACTAGCGGGAGTAGGGGCACAGATACGCAGTATTTT. The chain combines TRBV2 with TRBJ2-3, with 13 bases identical to TRBD2. V shed 4 bases and J 1 base; nucleotides not matched to a gene: 5. CDR1 SNHLY and CDR2 FYNNEI come from the germline V gene. CDR3 length: 17 amino acids.

This chain connects TRBV7-2 to TRBJ2-3, with a possible D match to TRBD2 (6 bases). The germline V and J ends were trimmed by 5 bases and 1 base, with 19 bases remaining between them. Per germline, CDR1 SGHTA and CDR2 FQGNSA. CDR3 length equals 17 residues. The DNA of the CDR3 is TGTGCCAGCAGCATTACCGGGACTCGTACTGGCACAGATACGCAGTATTTT. It encodes CASSITGTRTGTDTQYF.

This chain links TRBV6-1 with TRBJ2-1; D gene ambiguous. V lost 5 bases and J lost 5, with 7 bases in between. Germline V gene sequence: CDR1 MNHNS, CDR2 SASEGT. The CDR3 sequence is 12 residues long. CDR3: CASSFVNNEQFF. The CDR3, as DNA: TGTGCCAGCAGTTTCGTGAACAATGAGCAGTTCTTC.

The V and J genes are TRBV7-2 and TRBJ2-1; 7 bases are a match to TRBD2. Germline V CDR1 and CDR2: SGHTA, FQGNSA. V was clipped by 10 bases and J by 8 bases; unmatched bases: 17. The CDR3 covers 15 residues. CDR3 bases: TGTGCCACCAAACGAGGACTAGGCGGGTTGGATGAGCAGTTCTTC. Its protein product is CATKRGLGGLDEQFF.

With regard to this clone: This specimen includes other DNA sequences encoding the same CDR3. This chain uses TRBV2 with TRBJ1-2; D uncertain. This CDR3 region has 12 residues. CDR1 and CDR2 (germline): SNHLY, FYNNEI. Trimming removed 4 bases from V and 0 bases from J, with 3 bases in between. The CDR3: CASSGTNYGYTF. CDR3 in DNA: TGTGCCAGCAGTGGAACTAACTATGGCTACACCTTC.

This clone was picked up one time. The chain carries TRBV19 and TRBJ2-3, with no clear D. CDR3 length: 12 amino acids. Per the germline V gene, CDR1 is LNHDA and CDR2 is SQIVND (reference sequence). Deletions cut 3 bases from V and 4 bases from J, with 5 bases between. CDR3 DNA sequence: TGTGCCAGTAGTATTACCTCAGATACGCAGTATTTT. It specifies CASSITSDTQYF.

The chain combines TRBV28 with TRBJ1-5; D unclear. Per germline, CDR1 MDHEN and CDR2 SYDVKM. The CDR3 has 14 residues. Trimming took off 4 bases at V and 5 bases at J, with 12 bases between the two ends. The CDR3 region has the DNA TGTGCCAGCAGTTCTCACTATAGGGATCAGCCCCAGCATTTT. This encodes CASSSHYRDQPQHF.

This sequence joins TRBV7-9 and TRBJ1-3; D unclear. From germline, CDR1 is SEHNR and CDR2 FQNEAQ (reference sequence). V gave up 5 bases and J gave up 0 bases, with 11 bases separating them. CDR3 size: 15 residues. Written as DNA, the CDR3 is TGTGCCAGCAGCGTACGCGGGTACTCTGGAAACACCATATATTTT. Translation: CASSVRGYSGNTIYF.

The chain recombines TRBV11-2 with TRBJ2-1; 9 nucleotides agree with TRBD2. CDR3 length: 17 residues. The germline CDR1 and CDR2 sequences are SGHAT and FQNNGV. V gave up 1 base and J gave up 7 bases; unmatched junction bases: 11. CDR3 DNA: TGTGCCAGCAGCTTAGTGAGGCGGCGGGAGGGCCGGAATGAGCAGTTCTTC. Translation gives CASSLVRRREGRNEQFF.

The chain is built from TRBV4-2 and TRBJ2-7; 9 bases are a match to TRBD2. V lost 4 bases to trimming and J lost 3 bases; unmatched junction nucleotides: 7. The CDR3 is made up of 15 amino acids. The V gene's germline CDR1 is LGHNA and CDR2 YNFKEQ. Here the CDR3 DNA reads TGTGCCAGCAGCCCGGTAGCGGGAGATGGCTACGAGCAGTACTTC. This codes for CASSPVAGDGYEQYF.

This chain connects TRBV6-6 to TRBJ1-5, with D perhaps matching TRBD1 (5 bases). V was trimmed by 5 bases and J by 2 bases, leaving 13 bases between them. This CDR3 region has 15 residues. The germline V gene encodes CDR1 MNHNY and CDR2 SVGAGI (reference sequence). CDR3 residues: CASSHGHLGNQPQHF. For the CDR3, the DNA is TGTGCCAGCAGTCATGGACATTTGGGCAATCAGCCCCAGCATTTT.

The V call is TRBV7-3, the J call TRBJ1-1; D is unresolved. Trimming took off 5 bases at V and 6 bases at J, with 16 bases between the two ends. The germline gives CDR1 SGHTA, CDR2 FQGTGA. The CDR3 consists of 14 residues. The CDR3 nucleotides are TGTGCCAGCAGCCGCCTTAGTAGTGGGTCTGAAGCTTTCTTT. Encoded protein: CASSRLSSGSEAFF.

This chain links TRBV27 with TRBJ2-7; 9 nucleotides agree with TRBD1. The CDR3 covers 14 residues. The V gene end was trimmed by 6 bases and the J gene end by 5 bases; junction bases not matched to a gene: 8. From germline, CDR1 is MNHEY and CDR2 SMNVEV (reference sequence). The CDR3 here is CASRGGDRVNEQYF. The CDR3 nucleotides read TGTGCCAGCAGAGGGGGGGACAGGGTAAACGAGCAGTACTTC.

The rearrangement joins TRBV28 to TRBJ1-5, with D perhaps TRBD1 (6 bases). Trimming pared 5 bases from V and 4 bases from J, leaving 21 bases between. Germline lookup yields CDR1 MDHEN and CDR2 SYDVKM. The CDR3 is 17 amino acids. CDR3 amino acids: CASSRPIGGGANQPQHF. The CDR3, as DNA: TGTGCCAGCAGTCGACCAATTGGAGGGGGGGCAAATCAGCCCCAGCATTTT. Together with reference TRBV28 and TRBJ1-5, the CDR3 gives the full variable domain: DVKVTQSSRYLVKRTGEKVFLECVQDMDHENMFWYRQDPGLGLRLIYFSYDVKMKEKGDIPEGYSVSREKKERFSLILESASTNQTSMYLCASSRPIGGGANQPQHFGDGTRLSIL.